The clone carrying this T cell receptor (beta chain) occurred a few times. Its antigen is not identified. Once obtained from cultured CD4+ T cells, the DNA was sequenced using the Oncomine TCR Beta short-read assay. TCRdb reprocessed the PCR reads with MiXCR, giving one entry per CDR3 protein. The data contain 20,000 or so distinct CDR3 sequences, around 50% of them singletons. Indicated treatment: roughly 11-day PBMC culture with coronavirus spike peptide pools or control peptides (ViraFEST assay). Dates of positive PCR ran from March to December 2020, before US Alpha, Beta and Delta variants. This sample stems from a study of vaccination and CD4 T cells after COVID-19. This CDR3 spans 15 amino acids. The V gene lost 3 bases and the J gene lost 0 bases, with 10 bases spanning the gap. The germline CDR1 and CDR2 sequences are SGHTA and FQGTGA.

Sequenced: CD4+ T cells from blood, cultured in vitro. The gene calls are TRBV7-3 and TRBJ2-3; D possibly corresponds to TRBD2 (6 bases). This clonotype originated in a human donor who had recovered from COVID-19. CDR3 sequence reads: CASSLWSGSTDTQYF. In DNA form, the CDR3 reads TGTGCCAGCAGCTTGTGGAGCGGGAGCACAGATACGCAGTATTTT.